The present TCR beta chain was sequenced within a study of chemoradiotherapy in HPV16-positive cancers. Assay: immunoSEQ multiplex PCR; the TCRdb copy retains only in-frame clones and omits some. The table lists tens of thousands of clones, approximately 94% of them singletons. The V gene's germline CDR1 is SGHRS and CDR2 YFSETQ. The CDR3 is made up of 16 amino acids. V shed 2 bases and J 1 base; nucleotides not matched to a gene: 4. Comments on this clone: Its antigen is as yet unknown.

General study results and limits: Functional assays defining HPV-specific T cells used only two HPV16-positive patients. Candidate HPV-specific clones and E7-related TCR motifs grew in tumor during treatment.

Over chemoradiotherapy, repertoires were sampled more than once. This receptor was taken from a human donor with HPV-associated anogenital cancer. The rearrangement uses TRBV5-1 and TRBJ2-7, with TRBD1 matching 12 bases. This material was collected from a patient who underwent chemoradiotherapy. The CDR3 DNA reads as TGCGCCAGCAGCTTACGGGACAGGGGGCTATCCTACGAGCAGTACTTC. Protein product: CASSLRDRGLSYEQYF.